A selection of T cell receptor beta chains follows, all from one sample in a study of CXCR3-negative and CXCR3-positive naive CD8 T cells. TCRdb reprocessed the 5' RACE reads and reports one entry per CDR3 protein, with no DNA. The sample holds under 85,000 distinct CDR3 sequences. Sequences were obtained from naive CXCR3- CD8+ T cells from blood. The receptors here all came from a human donor in good health. Some clones in this sample may be carry-over from other donors' samples. Each CDR3 is given with its conserved first and last residue.

cdr3_aa: CASSSDWLAGGQNTGELFF
v_call: TRBV5-1
j_call: TRBJ2-2

cdr3_aa: CATSPGDYQETQYF
v_call: TRBV15
j_call: TRBJ2-5

cdr3_aa: CASSVDSSYNSPLHF
v_call: TRBV2
j_call: TRBJ1-6

cdr3_aa: CASSSGIIGEQYF
v_call: TRBV28
j_call: TRBJ2-7

cdr3_aa: CASSQDEREVTGELFF
v_call: TRBV14
j_call: TRBJ2-2

cdr3_aa: CASSPVGGRGLNNEQFF
v_call: TRBV5-1
j_call: TRBJ2-1

cdr3_aa: CASSPRDPEQYF
v_call: TRBV5-5
j_call: TRBJ2-7

cdr3_aa: CASSPPARGDSYEQYF
v_call: TRBV27
j_call: TRBJ2-7

cdr3_aa: CASSQGSSEQYF
v_call: TRBV4-3
j_call: TRBJ2-7

cdr3_aa: CASSYPKGQAGELFF
v_call: TRBV6-2/TRBV6-3
j_call: TRBJ2-2